The clone carrying this T cell receptor beta chain was recorded only once. The antigen is undetermined. This entry comes from a study of blood T cells in healthy people across ages. Regarding the study as a whole: Total diversity from one million sequenced T cells was likely underestimated.

For the second PCR, which ran for about 6 to 11 cycles, a sample-barcoded 5' primer and a J-beta primer mix were used. A tag from a template-switch adaptor with 12 random nucleotides marked each cDNA molecule. TCRdb passed the 5' RACE reads through MiXCR, listing each CDR3 protein once. This sample has 700,000 to 850,000 distinct CDR3 sequences; around 34% occur once, and the top ten carry 13%. This CDR3 has 16 residues. The V segment lost 1 base and the J segment 6 bases; nucleotides outside the gene matches: 9. Per germline, CDR1 SGHRS and CDR2 YFSETQ. The sequenced material came from blood. The receptor was isolated from a young man in good health. The chain employs TRBV5-1 and TRBJ1-1; TRBD1 matches at 10 bases. The DNA for the CDR3 is TGCGCCAGCAGCTTGCGGACAGGGGGGTCTATAGCTGAAGCTTTCTTT. This sequence encodes CASSLRTGGSIAEAFF. Based on the CDR3 plus reference TRBV5-1 and TRBJ1-1, the full variable domain is KAGVTQTPRYLIKTRGQQVTLSCSPISGHRSVSWYQQTPGQGLQFLFEYFSETQRNKGNFPGRFSGRQFSNSRSEMNVSTLELGDSALYLCASSLRTGGSIAEAFFGQGTRLTVV.